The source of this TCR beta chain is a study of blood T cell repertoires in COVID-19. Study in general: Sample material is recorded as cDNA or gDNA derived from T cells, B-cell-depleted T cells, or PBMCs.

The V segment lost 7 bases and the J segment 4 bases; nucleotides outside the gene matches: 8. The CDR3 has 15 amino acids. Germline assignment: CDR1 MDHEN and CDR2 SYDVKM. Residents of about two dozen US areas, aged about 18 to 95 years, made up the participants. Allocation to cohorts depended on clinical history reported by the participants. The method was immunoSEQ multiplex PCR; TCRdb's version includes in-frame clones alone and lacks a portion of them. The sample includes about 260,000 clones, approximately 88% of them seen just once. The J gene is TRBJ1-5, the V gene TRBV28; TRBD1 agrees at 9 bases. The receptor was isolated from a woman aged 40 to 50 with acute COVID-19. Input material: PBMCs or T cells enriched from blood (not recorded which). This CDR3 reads CASKLQGAGNQPQHF. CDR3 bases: TGTGCCAGCAAACTACAGGGGGCAGGGAATCAGCCCCAGCATTTT.